These 24 T cell receptor beta chains originate from one sample sequenced in a study of OX40 agonist ivuxolimab in advanced cancers. The repertoire was sequenced with immunoSEQ multiplex PCR; TCRdb's copy has only in-frame clones and lacks some. Here the sample spans approximately 74,000 clones, 75% to 95% being singletons. This sample comprised CD4+ or CD8+ T cells sorted from blood, obtained in a trial of the OX40 agonist ivuxolimab. All receptors come from an adult with an advanced solid tumor such as melanoma, head and neck, liver or kidney cancer.

The CDR3 DNA follows: TGTGCCAGTAGTATGAATGAAAAACTGTTTTTT. Protein sequence: CASSMNEKLFF. The gene calls are TRBV19 and TRBJ1-4, with D unclear. The germline V and J ends were trimmed by 3 bases and 5 bases, with 1 base remaining between them. CDR3 length: 11 amino acids. Germline V CDR1 and CDR2: LNHDA, SQIVND (reference sequence).

J is TRBJ2-1 and V is TRBV29-1, with 7 bases lining up with TRBD2. There are 13 residues in the CDR3. Trimming removed 6 bases from V and 9 bases from J; junction bases left unmatched: 11. Germline V gene lookup returns CDR1 SQVTM and CDR2 ANQGSEA. The CDR3 reads CSVQRDYSREQFF. The CDR3 DNA reads TGCAGCGTCCAAAGGGACTACTCTCGTGAGCAGTTCTTC.

The chain uses TRBV5-4 and TRBJ1-6; D unresolved. Germline CDR1 is SGHNT and CDR2 is YYREEE (reference sequence). This CDR3 region has 15 residues. Trimming removed 0 bases at V and 8 bases at J, with 12 bases between. The CDR3 loop is CASSLGLEVHSPLHF. In nucleotides, the CDR3 is TGTGCCAGCAGCTTGGGACTTGAAGTACATTCACCCCTCCACTTT.

This clone is medium-sized within its sample. The chain joins TRBV2 to TRBJ1-1; no reliable D call. Germline CDR1 and CDR2: SNHLY and FYNNEI. The V gene lost 3 bases and the J gene lost 4 bases, with 15 bases spanning the gap. The CDR3 is 15 amino acids. CDR3 nucleotides: TGTGCCAGCAGTGAGAGACGGCCAAGGTCCACTGAAGCTTTCTTT. Encoded protein: CASSERRPRSTEAFF.

This chain links TRBV9 with TRBJ1-2; possibly TRBD1 for D (6 bases). V was trimmed by 6 bases and J by 5 bases, leaving 20 bases between them. The CDR3 has 15 amino acids. CDR1 is SGDLS, CDR2 YYNGEE, per germline. The CDR3 region has the DNA TGTGCCAGCACGCCCCCCGAACAGGGCCTATATGGCTACACCTTC. Protein: CASTPPEQGLYGYTF. The whole variable domain, remainder taken from reference TRBV9 and TRBJ1-2, is DSGVTQTPKHLITATGQRVTLRCSPRSGDLSVYWYQQSLDQGLQFLIQYYNGEERAKGNILERFSAQQFPDLHSELNLSSLELGDSALYFCASTPPEQGLYGYTFGSGTRLTVV.

The V and J genes are TRBV6-1 and TRBJ2-7; 7 nucleotides agree with TRBD2. Germline-derived CDR1 and CDR2 are MNHNS and SASEGT. The ends lost 2 bases at V and 2 bases at J; junction bases unmatched: 6. The CDR3 covers 15 residues. The CDR3 DNA follows: TGTGCCAGCAGTGAAACCCTGCTAGCGGCCTACGAGCAGTACTTC. Translated, it gives CASSETLLAAYEQYF.

The genes are TRBV2 and TRBJ1-5, with unresolved D. Germline CDR1 SNHLY, CDR2 FYNNEI. The V and J ends lost 6 bases and 7 bases respectively, with 7 bases between them. This CDR3 is built from 11 residues. The CDR3 DNA is TGTGCCAGCAGCCTAGGGCAGCCCCAGCATTTT. It translates to CASSLGQPQHF.

Notes on this clone: Relative to the germline gene, one junction end is altered; a read error may explain this. The chain uses TRBV7-7 and TRBJ2-7, with a possible D match to TRBD2 (5 bases). The CDR3 is 13 residues long. From germline, CDR1 is SSHAT and CDR2 FNYEAQ (reference sequence). CDR3 residues: CASSPPGGYEQYF. DNA of the CDR3: TGTGCTAGCAGCCCACCGGGCGGGTACGAGCAGTACTTC.

The chain links TRBV27 to TRBJ2-2; 7 bases map to TRBD2. The CDR3 is 15 residues long. Unmatched junction bases numbered 7, after V lost 9 bases and J lost 0 bases. The germline gives CDR1 MNHEY, CDR2 SMNVEV (reference sequence). The CDR3 DNA follows: TGTGCCAGTGGAGCTAGCGGACCGAACACCGGGGAGCTGTTTTTT. Residues: CASGASGPNTGELFF.

This sequence joins TRBV4-3 and TRBJ2-3, with TRBD1 identical over 11 bases. The germline CDR1 and CDR2 sequences are LGHNA and YSLEER. V lost 2 bases and J lost 3; bases outside the gene matches: 1. The CDR3 extends over 15 amino acids. The CDR3 DNA sequence: TGCGCCAGCAGCCAAAGGGACAGGGGGACAGATACGCAGTATTTT. It specifies CASSQRDRGTDTQYF.

This clone was seen once. V usage is TRBV4-3 and J usage is TRBJ2-7, with D unresolved. Trimming cost V 2 bases and J 0 bases, with 11 bases left between them. CDR1 and CDR2 (germline): LGHNA, YSLEER. CDR3 length: 15 amino acids. In DNA, the CDR3 is TGCGCCAGCAGCCAAATCGACGGTAGCTCCTACGAGCAGTACTTC. Translated, it gives CASSQIDGSSYEQYF.

The chain employs TRBV7-2 and TRBJ2-5, with D possibly TRBD1 on 5 matching bases. Germline V lookup: CDR1 SGHTA, CDR2 FQGNSA. The CDR3 has 14 residues. The V end lost 5 bases, the J end lost 7 bases, and 17 bases lay between the germline ends. CDR3 protein: CASSPDRNYGTQYF. In DNA form, the CDR3 reads TGTGCCAGCAGCCCAGACAGAAACTATGGGACCCAGTACTTC.

The chain has TRBV28 and TRBJ2-7, with a possible D match to TRBD1 (6 bases). Between the trimmed V and J ends, which lost 2 bases and 5 bases, there was a span of 10 bases. The CDR3 runs 13 residues. The germline V gene encodes CDR1 MDHEN and CDR2 SYDVKM. The CDR3 DNA is TGTGCCAGCAGTTTACCGGACAGAAACGAGCAGTACTTC. It codes for CASSLPDRNEQYF.

J is TRBJ2-2 and V is TRBV2; D is unclear. This CDR3 comprises 13 residues. V was cut by 6 bases and J by 3 bases, with 8 bases left in between. The germline V gene has CDR1 SNHLY and CDR2 FYNNEI. The CDR3 loop reads CASRIQDTGELFF. For the CDR3, the DNA is TGTGCCAGCAGAATACAAGACACCGGGGAGCTGTTTTTT.

This clone was counted a single time. A junction boundary mismatches the germline segment, possibly from a read error. The V gene is TRBV7-7, the J gene TRBJ2-2; D is unresolved. CDR3 length equals 13 residues. Germline V gene lookup returns CDR1 SSHAT and CDR2 FNYEAQ (reference sequence). The CDR3 DNA reads TGTGCTAGCAGCCGGAGGAACACCGGGGAGCTGTTTTTT. Translated: CASSRRNTGELFF.

The chain joins TRBV19 to TRBJ2-4; D ambiguous. This CDR3 region has 13 residues. Germline loops: CDR1 LNHDA, CDR2 SQIVND (reference sequence). Trimming removed 0 bases at V and 9 bases at J, with 9 bases between. CDR3 sequence reads: CASSIDMMTIQYF. The CDR3 DNA follows: TGTGCCAGTAGTATAGATATGATGACCATTCAGTACTTC.

The chain couples TRBV10-3 to TRBJ2-5, with unresolved D. Germline values: CDR1 ENHRY, CDR2 SYGVKD. Trimming pared 3 bases from V and 3 bases from J, leaving 11 bases between. The CDR3 is 14 residues long. CDR3 amino acids: CAISDGLNEETQYF. The CDR3 DNA reads as TGTGCCATCAGTGATGGGCTCAACGAAGAGACCCAGTACTTC.

The genes are TRBV28 and TRBJ1-2; 7 bases agree with TRBD1. The CDR3 runs 17 residues. The trim removed 0 bases at V and 0 bases at J, leaving 7 bases unmatched. Germline V CDR1 and CDR2: MDHEN, SYDVKM. CDR3: CASSLWGTALANYGYTF. The CDR3 nucleotides read TGTGCCAGCAGTTTATGGGGGACAGCCTTAGCTAACTATGGCTACACCTTC.

This sequence joins TRBV5-8 and TRBJ1-3, with D uncertain. The CDR3 is made up of 11 amino acids. V was shortened by 4 bases and J by 5 bases, with 4 bases between the two germline ends. Germline loops: CDR1 SGHTS, CDR2 YDEGEE. CDR3 sequence: CASSIRNTIYF. Here the CDR3 DNA reads TGTGCCAGCAGCATTAGAAACACCATATATTTT.

J is TRBJ2-5 and V is TRBV7-3, with D perhaps TRBD1 or TRBD2 (6 bases each). Trimming stripped 5 bases from V and 5 bases from J, with 12 bases between. The CDR3 loop spans 13 amino acids. Germline CDR1 is SGHTA and CDR2 is FQGTGA. The CDR3 reads CASSPGGAETQYF. The CDR3, as DNA: TGTGCCAGCAGCCCCGGGGGCGCGGAGACCCAGTACTTC.

This sequence joins TRBV5-4 and TRBJ2-1, with 14 bases that match TRBD2. The CDR3 spans 16 residues. CDR1 is SGHNT, CDR2 YYREEE, per germline (reference sequence). V shed 4 bases, J shed 8 bases, and the junction held 8 bases outside the gene matches. The CDR3 nucleotides are TGTGCCAGCAGCGTAGGGACTAGCGGGAGCTTCCATGAGCAGTTCTTC. It codes for CASSVGTSGSFHEQFF.

The rearrangement links TRBV6-5 to TRBJ1-6, with D possibly being TRBD1 (5 bases). Germline CDR1 is MNHEY and CDR2 is SVGAGI. V gave up 5 bases and J gave up 13 bases, with 18 bases separating them. This CDR3 spans 14 amino acids. The CDR3 reads CASSIGHLTPPLHF. CDR3 DNA: TGTGCCAGCAGTATTGGACATCTTACGCCGCCCCTCCACTTT.

The chain has TRBV19 and TRBJ1-1; D unclear. The CDR3 loop spans 14 amino acids. V lost 5 bases and J 3 bases, leaving 13 bases between the germline ends. Germline V gene data show CDR1 as LNHDA and CDR2 as SQIVND (reference sequence). In DNA form, the CDR3 reads TGTGCCAGTAGTCCTCGAGGGAGCGACACTGAAGCTTTCTTT. Protein: CASSPRGSDTEAFF.

The genes are TRBV9 and TRBJ2-4; D gene ambiguous. The germline gives CDR1 SGDLS, CDR2 YYNGEE. V lost 5 bases and J lost 5, with 14 bases in between. The CDR3 is 14 amino acids. For the CDR3, the DNA is TGTGCCAGCAGTCCTACCCTTCGAGAAAACATTCAGTACTTC. Translated, it gives CASSPTLRENIQYF.